One and the same sample provided the 20 T cell receptor beta chains below, sequenced in a study of beta chain features in type 1 diabetes. Sequenced material consisted of expressed TCRB transcripts (all of the isolated RNA was reverse transcribed). Repertoires were generated with immunoSEQ multiplex PCR, while TCRdb's copy carries only in-frame clones and drops some. The sample lists some 900,000 clones; roughly 15% were seen once. The sample was naive CD4+ T cells from blood. These receptors were taken from a woman aged 18-35 years in good health.

This clone was counted between two and nine times. This chain connects TRBV6-6 to TRBJ2-1, with 9 nucleotides matching TRBD1. The CDR3 covers 16 residues. The V gene end was trimmed by 0 bases and the J gene end by 8 bases; junction bases not matched to a gene: 8. Germline CDR1 and CDR2: MNHNY and SVGAGI (reference sequence). The CDR3 reads CASSYSPGTGLDEQFF. The CDR3 coding sequence is TGTGCCAGCAGTTACTCGCCCGGGACAGGGTTGGATGAGCAGTTCTTC.

This chain links TRBV13 with TRBJ1-2; the D is unclear. The V gene lost 0 bases and the J gene lost 2 bases, with 13 bases spanning the gap. The CDR3 is made up of 16 amino acids. Germline lookup yields CDR1 PRHDT and CDR2 FYEKMQ (reference sequence). The CDR3 reads CASSLGAPGRNYGYTF. Here the CDR3 DNA reads TGTGCCAGCAGCTTAGGGGCCCCGGGCCGGAACTATGGCTACACCTTC.

The V and J genes are TRBV13 and TRBJ2-3; unclear D gene. V dropped 0 bases and J dropped 0 bases, with 7 bases sitting between them. In germline, CDR1 is PRHDT, CDR2 FYEKMQ (reference sequence). The length of the CDR3 is 15 residues. The CDR3 here is CASSLGTGSTDTQYF. DNA of the CDR3: TGTGCCAGCAGCTTAGGGACTGGTAGCACAGATACGCAGTATTTT.

In this sample, this clone turned up a few times. CDR3 nucleotides: TGTGCCAGCAGCTGGCCCCTGTGGGGGGCACGGGAGACCCAGTACTTC. Protein product: CASSWPLWGARETQYF. The J gene is TRBJ2-5, the V gene TRBV7-2; D is possibly TRBD1 or TRBD2 (6 bases each). CDR1 and CDR2 (germline): SGHTA, FQGNSA. The V and J ends lost 4 bases and 5 bases respectively, with 20 bases between them. CDR3 length equals 16 residues.

Only a few counts were recorded for this clone. The sample contains more than one DNA sequence encoding this CDR3. The chain carries TRBV6-5 and TRBJ1-1; D call uncertain. In germline, CDR1 is MNHEY, CDR2 SVGAGI. The CDR3 has 14 amino acids. Deletions cut 2 bases from V and 0 bases from J, with 7 bases between. CDR3 nucleotide sequence: TGTGCCAGCAGTTACCGCGGACTGAACACTGAAGCTTTCTTT. Translated: CASSYRGLNTEAFF.

This chain links TRBV7-2 with TRBJ2-1; TRBD2 agrees at 10 bases. The CDR3 runs to 15 residues. V was pared by 3 bases and J by 3 bases, with 2 bases of the junction left unmatched. The V gene's germline CDR1 is SGHTA and CDR2 FQGNSA. The CDR3 sequence is CASSFGLADYNEQFF. In nucleotides, the CDR3 is TGTGCCAGCAGCTTTGGACTAGCGGACTACAATGAGCAGTTCTTC.

The chain combines TRBV2 with TRBJ2-4; either TRBD1 or TRBD2 may fit D (5 bases each). The CDR3 loop spans 13 amino acids. Trimming took off 4 bases at V and 8 bases at J, with 12 bases between the two ends. Germline CDR1 and CDR2: SNHLY and FYNNEI. The CDR3, as DNA: TGTGCCAGCAGTGTGTTTAGAGGGGACATTCAGTACTTC. It codes for CASSVFRGDIQYF.

Details on this clone: In the same sample, other DNA sequences code for this CDR3. V is TRBV6-5 and J is TRBJ2-6, with 7 bases aligning to TRBD1. The V gene's germline CDR1 is MNHEY and CDR2 SVGAGI. V lost 6 bases to trimming and J lost 0 bases; unmatched junction nucleotides: 2. The CDR3 runs 15 residues. CDR3 in amino acids: CASSRGFSGANVLTF. Here the CDR3 DNA reads TGTGCCAGCAGCAGGGGGTTCTCTGGGGCCAACGTCCTGACTTTC.

This clone was seen more than once but under ten times. V gene TRBV7-2 combines with J gene TRBJ2-1, with TRBD2 identical over 11 bases. The germline V gene encodes CDR1 SGHTA and CDR2 FQGNSA. The CDR3 totals 17 residues. The V and J ends lost 5 bases and 1 base, in that order; junction bases with no gene match: 7. The CDR3 loop is CASSPGTSGMSYNEQFF. CDR3 in DNA: TGTGCCAGCAGCCCCGGGACTAGCGGTATGTCCTACAATGAGCAGTTCTTC.

This clone turned up a few times. The chain uses TRBV7-9 and TRBJ2-1; D unclear. This CDR3 comprises 15 residues. CDR1 is SEHNR, CDR2 FQNEAQ, per germline (reference sequence). Between the trimmed V and J ends, which lost 6 bases and 6 bases, there was a span of 18 bases. The CDR3, as DNA: TGTGCCAGCAGAGATCCCCGAAGGGAATTCAATGAGCAGTTCTTC. Its translation: CASRDPRREFNEQFF.

This clone was observed a handful of times. The chain couples TRBV10-2 to TRBJ2-3; D possibly corresponds to TRBD2 (6 bases). The germline gives CDR1 WSHSY, CDR2 SAAADI. The ends were cut back, 5 bases at V and 6 bases at J, with 12 bases in the middle. CDR3 length: 13 residues. The CDR3 DNA reads as TGCGCCAGCAGTTTATGGGGGGAGGATACGCAGTATTTT. The encoded protein is CASSLWGEDTQYF.

The rearrangement uses TRBV4-1 and TRBJ2-2; D is unresolved. Trimming pared 2 bases from V and 6 bases from J, leaving 16 bases between. This CDR3 contains 16 residues. Germline V gene sequence: CDR1 MGHRA, CDR2 YSYEKL. The CDR3 DNA reads TGCGCCAGCAGCCAATATGGCAGGTTAATCTCCGGGGAGCTGTTTTTT. Residues: CASSQYGRLISGELFF.

The genes are TRBV7-6 and TRBJ2-5, with D possibly matching TRBD1 (6 bases). Per the germline V gene, CDR1 is SGHVS and CDR2 is FNYEAQ. The CDR3 is made up of 14 amino acids. The V and J ends lost 7 bases and 9 bases respectively, with 21 bases between them. This CDR3 reads CASTIDVGQRAQYF. DNA of the CDR3: TGTGCCAGCACCATAGACGTAGGACAGAGGGCCCAGTACTTC.

This rearrangement joins TRBV18 to TRBJ1-2, with no clear D. V lost 0 bases and J 2 bases, leaving 7 bases between the germline ends. CDR1 and CDR2 from the germline V gene are KGHSH and LQKENI. The CDR3 runs to 14 residues. The CDR3 reads CASSPPGLNYGYTF. The CDR3 DNA follows: TGTGCCAGCTCACCACCGGGTCTCAACTATGGCTACACCTTC.

V and J are TRBV6-6 and TRBJ2-1, with TRBD2 identical over 11 bases. This CDR3 comprises 15 residues. J was trimmed by 6 bases and V by 10 bases; bases with no gene match: 11. Germline values: CDR1 MNHNY, CDR2 SVGAGI (reference sequence). The CDR3 sequence is CANARTSGRSNEQFF. In nucleotides, the CDR3 is TGTGCCAACGCAAGAACTAGCGGGAGAAGCAATGAGCAGTTCTTC.

This chain links TRBV2 with TRBJ2-3; 9 bases are shared with TRBD2. CDR1 and CDR2 from the germline V gene are SNHLY and FYNNEI. CDR3 length equals 16 residues. The V and J ends lost 4 bases and 4 bases, in that order; junction bases with no gene match: 9. The CDR3 DNA is TGTGCCAGCAGTGTGAGGCTAGCGGGATTCCCAGATACGCAGTATTTT. This encodes CASSVRLAGFPDTQYF. Combining the CDR3 with reference TRBV2 and TRBJ2-3 gives the whole variable domain EPEVTQTPSHQVTQMGQEVILRCVPISNHLYFYWYRQILGQKVEFLVSFYNNEISEKSEIFDDQFSVERPDGSNFTLKIRSTKLEDSAMYFCASSVRLAGFPDTQYFGPGTRLTVL.

This clone was counted a few times. The CDR3 loop is CASEGEGSRGYF. CDR3 bases: TGTGCCAGTGAGGGAGAGGGGTCCCGGGGGTACTTC. The chain recombines TRBV6-6 with TRBJ2-7; D tentatively reads TRBD1 or TRBD2 (5 bases each). CDR3 length: 12 amino acids. V was trimmed by 9 bases and J by 12 bases, leaving 21 bases between them. CDR1 is MNHNY, CDR2 SVGAGI, per germline (reference sequence).

J is TRBJ2-6 and V is TRBV7-2; perhaps D is TRBD1 or TRBD2 (6 bases each). Trimming took off 1 base at V and 0 bases at J, with 10 bases between the two ends. CDR3 length: 17 amino acids. Germline V gene lookup returns CDR1 SGHTA and CDR2 FQGNSA. CDR3 DNA: TGTGCCAGCAGCTTAGTTGGAGGGGGCTCTGGGGCCAACGTCCTGACTTTC. Protein sequence: CASSLVGGGSGANVLTF.

This chain links TRBV28 with TRBJ1-5; 8 bases fit TRBD1. V lost 6 bases to trimming and J lost 3 bases; unmatched junction nucleotides: 7. The CDR3 has 15 amino acids. Germline CDR1 is MDHEN and CDR2 is SYDVKM. The CDR3 DNA reads as TGTGCCAGCAGGGGCCTGGACAGGGTCAATCAGCCCCAGCATTTT. This sequence encodes CASRGLDRVNQPQHF.

The rearrangement joins TRBV4-2 to TRBJ2-5; a possible D gene is TRBD2 (5 bases). The CDR3 has 15 amino acids. The V gene lost 4 bases and the J gene lost 5 bases, with 17 bases spanning the gap. Germline V gene data show CDR1 as LGHNA and CDR2 as YNFKEQ. DNA for the CDR3: TGTGCCAGCAGCCCTGGACTCTCCCGTCAGGAGACCCAGTACTTC. This encodes CASSPGLSRQETQYF.